This T cell receptor beta chain is from a study of T cell changes during pregnancy in multiple sclerosis. The method was immunoSEQ multiplex PCR; TCRdb's version includes in-frame clones alone and lacks a portion of them. This table holds about 24,000 clones, about 87% found once. From germline, CDR1 is MNHEY and CDR2 SMNVEV (reference sequence). Trimming at V came to 8 bases and at J to 4 bases, leaving 5 bases not matched to a gene. The CDR3 extends over 14 amino acids. V is TRBV27 and J is TRBJ1-4; TRBD1 matches at 9 bases. This material consisted of CD4+ T cells from peripheral blood mononuclear cells, taken in the second trimester of pregnancy. This sequence was found in a female donor in good health, enrolled as a control in a pregnancy study. This chain's CDR3 is CASGGTGSNEKLFF. CDR3 nucleotide sequence: TGTGCCAGCGGGGGGACAGGGAGTAATGAAAAACTGTTTTTT.